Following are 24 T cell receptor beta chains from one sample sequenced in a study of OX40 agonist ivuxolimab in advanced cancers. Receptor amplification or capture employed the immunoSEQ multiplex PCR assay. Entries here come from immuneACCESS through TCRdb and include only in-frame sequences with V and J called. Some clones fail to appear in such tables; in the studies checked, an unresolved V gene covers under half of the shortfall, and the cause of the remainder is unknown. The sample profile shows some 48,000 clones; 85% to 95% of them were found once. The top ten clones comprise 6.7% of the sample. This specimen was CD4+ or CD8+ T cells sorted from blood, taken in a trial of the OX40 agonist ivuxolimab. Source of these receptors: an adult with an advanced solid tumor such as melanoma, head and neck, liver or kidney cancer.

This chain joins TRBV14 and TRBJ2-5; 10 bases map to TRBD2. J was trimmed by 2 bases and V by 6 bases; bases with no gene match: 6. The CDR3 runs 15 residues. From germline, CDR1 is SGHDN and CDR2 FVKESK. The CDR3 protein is CASSRWTSGQETQYF. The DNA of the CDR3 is TGTGCCAGCAGTCGTTGGACTAGCGGACAAGAGACCCAGTACTTC. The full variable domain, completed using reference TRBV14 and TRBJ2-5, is EAGVTQFPSHSVIEKGQTVTLRCDPISGHDNLYWYRRVMGKEIKFLLHFVKESKQDESGMPNNRFLAERTGGTYSTLKVQPAELEDSGVYFCASSRWTSGQETQYFGPGTRLLVL.

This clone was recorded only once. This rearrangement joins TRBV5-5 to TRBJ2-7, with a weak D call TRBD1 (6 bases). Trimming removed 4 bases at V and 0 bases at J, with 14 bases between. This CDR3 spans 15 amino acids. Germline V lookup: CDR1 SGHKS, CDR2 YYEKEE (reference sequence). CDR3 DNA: TGTGCCAGCAGCGTAACAGGGTCGAGCTCCTACGAGCAGTACTTC. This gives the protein CASSVTGSSSYEQYF.

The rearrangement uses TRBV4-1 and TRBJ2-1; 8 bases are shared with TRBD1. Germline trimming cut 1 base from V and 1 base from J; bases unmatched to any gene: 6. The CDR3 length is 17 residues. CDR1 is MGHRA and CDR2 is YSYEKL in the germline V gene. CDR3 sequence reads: CASSQGPQGASYNEQFF. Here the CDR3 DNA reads TGCGCCAGCAGCCAAGGGCCCCAGGGGGCTTCCTACAATGAGCAGTTCTTC.

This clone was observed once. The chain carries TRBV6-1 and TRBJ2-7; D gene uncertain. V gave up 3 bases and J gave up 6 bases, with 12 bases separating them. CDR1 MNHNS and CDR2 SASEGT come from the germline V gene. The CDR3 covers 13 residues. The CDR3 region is CASSDLGPIEQYV. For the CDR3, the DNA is TGTGCCAGCAGTGACCTCGGGCCAATCGAGCAGTACGTC.

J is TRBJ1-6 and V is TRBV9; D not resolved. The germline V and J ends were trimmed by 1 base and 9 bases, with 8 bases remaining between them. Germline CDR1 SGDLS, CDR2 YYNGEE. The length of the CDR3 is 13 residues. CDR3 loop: CASSVTAGSPLHF. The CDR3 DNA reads TGTGCCAGCAGCGTAACCGCAGGTTCACCCCTCCACTTT. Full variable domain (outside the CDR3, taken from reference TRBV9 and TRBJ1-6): DSGVTQTPKHLITATGQRVTLRCSPRSGDLSVYWYQQSLDQGLQFLIQYYNGEERAKGNILERFSAQQFPDLHSELNLSSLELGDSALYFCASSVTAGSPLHFGNGTRLTVT.

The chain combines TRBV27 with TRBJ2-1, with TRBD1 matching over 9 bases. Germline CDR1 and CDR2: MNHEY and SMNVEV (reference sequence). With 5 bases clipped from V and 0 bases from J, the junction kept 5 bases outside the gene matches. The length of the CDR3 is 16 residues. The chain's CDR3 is CASSPPDRGSYNEQFF. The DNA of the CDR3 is TGTGCCAGCAGTCCGCCGGACAGGGGCTCCTACAATGAGCAGTTCTTC.

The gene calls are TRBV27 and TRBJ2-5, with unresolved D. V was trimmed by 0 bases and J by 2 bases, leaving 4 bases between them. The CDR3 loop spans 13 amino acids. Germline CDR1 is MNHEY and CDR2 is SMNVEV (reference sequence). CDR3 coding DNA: TGTGCCAGCAGTTTATCAATGCAAGAGACCCAGTACTTC. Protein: CASSLSMQETQYF.

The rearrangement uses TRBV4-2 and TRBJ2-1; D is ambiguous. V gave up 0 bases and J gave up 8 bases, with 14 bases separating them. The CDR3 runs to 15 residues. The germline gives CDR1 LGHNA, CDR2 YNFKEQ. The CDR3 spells CASSQDSNLGDEQFF. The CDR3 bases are TGTGCCAGCAGCCAAGATTCCAATCTCGGCGATGAGCAGTTCTTC.

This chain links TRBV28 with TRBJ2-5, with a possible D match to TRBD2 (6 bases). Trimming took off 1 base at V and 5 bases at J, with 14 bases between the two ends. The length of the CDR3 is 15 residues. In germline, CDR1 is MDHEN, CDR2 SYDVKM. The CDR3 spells CASSLLGGDKETQYF. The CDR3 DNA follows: TGTGCCAGCAGTTTATTGGGGGGTGACAAGGAGACCCAGTACTTC.

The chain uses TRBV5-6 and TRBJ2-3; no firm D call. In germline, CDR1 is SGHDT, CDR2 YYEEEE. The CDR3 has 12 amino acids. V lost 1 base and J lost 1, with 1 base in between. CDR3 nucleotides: TGTGCCAGCAGCTTGCGCACAGATACGCAGTATTTT. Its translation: CASSLRTDTQYF.

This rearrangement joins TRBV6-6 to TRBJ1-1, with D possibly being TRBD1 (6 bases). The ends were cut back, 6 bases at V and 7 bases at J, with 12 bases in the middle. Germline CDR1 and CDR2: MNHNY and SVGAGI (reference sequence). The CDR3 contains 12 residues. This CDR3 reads CASRGGQLEAFF. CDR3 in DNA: TGTGCCAGCAGGGGAGGACAGCTTGAAGCTTTCTTT.

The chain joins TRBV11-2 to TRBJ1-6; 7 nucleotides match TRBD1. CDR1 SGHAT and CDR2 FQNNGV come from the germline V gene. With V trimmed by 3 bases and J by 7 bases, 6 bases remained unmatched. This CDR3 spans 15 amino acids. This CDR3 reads CASSFSQGGNSPLHF. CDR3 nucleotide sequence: TGTGCCAGCAGCTTTTCCCAGGGGGGGAATTCACCCCTCCACTTT.

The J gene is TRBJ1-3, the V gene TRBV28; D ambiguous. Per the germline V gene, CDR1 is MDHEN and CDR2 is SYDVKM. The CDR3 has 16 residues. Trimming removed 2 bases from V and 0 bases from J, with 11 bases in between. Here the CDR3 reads CASSLQELRSGNTIYF. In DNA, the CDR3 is TGTGCCAGCAGTTTACAGGAGCTACGCTCTGGAAACACCATATATTTT. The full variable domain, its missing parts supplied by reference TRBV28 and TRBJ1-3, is DVKVTQSSRYLVKRTGEKVFLECVQDMDHENMFWYRQDPGLGLRLIYFSYDVKMKEKGDIPEGYSVSREKKERFSLILESASTNQTSMYLCASSLQELRSGNTIYFGEGSWLTVV.

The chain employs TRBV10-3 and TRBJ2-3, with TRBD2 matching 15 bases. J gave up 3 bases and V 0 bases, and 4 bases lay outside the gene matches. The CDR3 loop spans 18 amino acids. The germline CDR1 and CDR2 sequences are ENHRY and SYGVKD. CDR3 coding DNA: TGTGCCATCAGTGAGTCGGTCGGGACTAGCGGGGGGACAGATACGCAGTATTTT. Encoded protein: CAISESVGTSGGTDTQYF.

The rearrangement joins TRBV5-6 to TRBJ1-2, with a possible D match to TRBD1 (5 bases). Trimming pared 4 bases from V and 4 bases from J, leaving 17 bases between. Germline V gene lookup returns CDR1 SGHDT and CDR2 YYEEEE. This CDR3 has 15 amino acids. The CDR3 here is CASSPESGDVYGYTF. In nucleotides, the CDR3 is TGTGCCAGCAGCCCGGAGTCGGGGGACGTCTATGGCTACACCTTC.

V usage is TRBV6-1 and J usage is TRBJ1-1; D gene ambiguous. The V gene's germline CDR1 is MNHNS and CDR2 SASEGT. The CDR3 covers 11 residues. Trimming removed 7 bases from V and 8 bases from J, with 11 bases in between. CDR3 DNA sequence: TGTGCCAGCATCGGCGGTCAGGAAGCTTTCTTT. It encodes CASIGGQEAFF.

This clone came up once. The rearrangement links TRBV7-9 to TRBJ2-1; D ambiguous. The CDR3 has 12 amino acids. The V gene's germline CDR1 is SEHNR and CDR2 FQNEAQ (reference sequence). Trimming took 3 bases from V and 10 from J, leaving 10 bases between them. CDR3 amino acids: CASSLPLGEQFF. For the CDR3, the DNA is TGTGCCAGCAGCTTGCCATTAGGGGAGCAGTTCTTC.

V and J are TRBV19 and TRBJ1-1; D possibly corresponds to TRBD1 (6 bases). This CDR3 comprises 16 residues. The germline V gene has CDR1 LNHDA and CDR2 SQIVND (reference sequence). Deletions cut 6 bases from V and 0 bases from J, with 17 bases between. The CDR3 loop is CASSTRGATMNTEAFF. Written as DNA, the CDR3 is TGTGCCAGTAGCACCCGGGGGGCCACCATGAACACTGAAGCTTTCTTT.

CDR3 residues: CASSTYSGGYNEQFF. CDR3 DNA: TGTGCCAGCAGCACCTATAGCGGGGGCTACAATGAGCAGTTCTTC. The V and J genes are TRBV13 and TRBJ2-1, with TRBD2 identical over 9 bases. J gave up 3 bases and V 5 bases, and 5 bases lay outside the gene matches. Germline CDR1 PRHDT, CDR2 FYEKMQ (reference sequence). The CDR3 has 15 amino acids.

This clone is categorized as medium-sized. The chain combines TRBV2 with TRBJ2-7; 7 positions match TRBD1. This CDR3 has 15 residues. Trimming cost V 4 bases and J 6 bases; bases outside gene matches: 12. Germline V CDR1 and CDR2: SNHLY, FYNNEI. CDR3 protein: CASSASDRVGFEQYV. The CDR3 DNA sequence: TGTGCCAGCAGTGCTAGTGACAGGGTAGGCTTCGAGCAGTACGTC.

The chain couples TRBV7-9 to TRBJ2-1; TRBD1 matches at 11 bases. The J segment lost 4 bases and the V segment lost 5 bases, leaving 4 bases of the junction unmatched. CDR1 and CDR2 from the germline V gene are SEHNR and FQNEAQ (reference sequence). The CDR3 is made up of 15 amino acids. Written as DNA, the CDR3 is TGTGCCAGCAGCCTCCGGGACAGGGGGTACAATGAGCAGTTCTTC. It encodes CASSLRDRGYNEQFF.

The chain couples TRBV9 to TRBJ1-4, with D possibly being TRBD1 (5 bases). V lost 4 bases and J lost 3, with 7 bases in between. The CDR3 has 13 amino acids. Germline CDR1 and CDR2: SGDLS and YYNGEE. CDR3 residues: CASSPGSNEKLFF. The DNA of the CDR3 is TGTGCCAGCAGCCCAGGGTCTAATGAAAAACTGTTTTTT.

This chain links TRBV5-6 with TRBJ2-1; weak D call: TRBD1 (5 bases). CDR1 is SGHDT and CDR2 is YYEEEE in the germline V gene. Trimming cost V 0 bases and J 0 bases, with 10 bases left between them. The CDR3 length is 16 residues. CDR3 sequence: CASSLAGISSYNEQFF. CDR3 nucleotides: TGTGCCAGCAGCTTGGCAGGGATAAGCTCCTACAATGAGCAGTTCTTC.

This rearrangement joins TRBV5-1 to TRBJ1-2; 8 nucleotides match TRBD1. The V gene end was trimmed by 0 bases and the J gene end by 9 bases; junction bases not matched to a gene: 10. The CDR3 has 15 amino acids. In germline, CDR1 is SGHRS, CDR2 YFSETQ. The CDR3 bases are TGCGCCAGCAGCTTGGAGGGACAGGTAGGAGGAAGCTACACCTTC. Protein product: CASSLEGQVGGSYTF.